Listed below are T cell receptor beta chains from one sample, sequenced in a study of neurological immune-mediated disorders. TCRdb analysed the 5' RACE reads with MiXCR anew, one entry per CDR3 protein. The sample carries roughly 50,000 distinct CDR3 sequences, over 9.5% recorded once. Source material: PBMCs. These receptors all come from a male donor with HTLV-1-associated myelopathy (HAM/TSP). The CDR3 runs from the conserved cysteine through the conserved F or W. D genes are given only for firm matches. Rows give clone size only sometimes, using once, few, many, or a class for an expanded clone.

D gene	V gene	J gene	clone size	CDR3 protein	CDR3 DNA
TRBD1	TRBV20-1	TRBJ2-5	many	CSARDPTGTAGETQYF	TGCAGTGCTAGAGATCCGACAGGGACCGCTGGGGAGACCCAGTACTTC
-	TRBV6-2/TRBV6-3	TRBJ2-7	many	CASSRAPGYCYF	TGTGCCAGCAGCCGAGCCCCAGGGTATTGCTACTTC
TRBD1	TRBV5-5	TRBJ1-2	many	CASSLGDSLNYGYTF	TGTGCCAGCAGCTTGGGGGACAGCCTGAACTATGGCTACACCTTC
TRBD2	TRBV10-3	TRBJ2-3	many	CAIRHGGSTDTQYF	TGTGCCATCAGACACGGGGGGAGCACAGATACGCAGTATTTT
-	TRBV6-2/TRBV6-3	TRBJ1-1	many	CASSSAGTRSKAFF	TGTGCCAGCAGTAGCGCCGGGACACGCTCGAAAGCTTTCTTT
-	TRBV28	TRBJ2-7	many	CASSRTYEQYF	TGTGCCAGCAGCCGCACCTACGAGCAGTACTTC
-	TRBV27	TRBJ2-3	-	CASSGLSPSTDTQYF	TGTGCCAGCAGTGGCCTGAGTCCTAGCACAGATACGCAGTATTTT
-	TRBV12-3/TRBV12-4	TRBJ1-2	many	CASSRTDYGYTF	TGTGCCAGCAGTCGGACAGACTATGGCTACACCTTC
-	TRBV7-2	TRBJ2-5	many	CASSLESGKTQYF	TGTGCCAGCAGCTTAGAGTCAGGGAAGACCCAGTACTTC
-	TRBV9	TRBJ2-3	many	CASSVGDTDTQYF	TGTGCCAGCAGCGTAGGGGACACAGATACGCAGTATTTT
TRBD2	TRBV20-1	TRBJ2-5	many	CSATGTSGLWAQYF	TGCAGTGCTACCGGGACTAGCGGCCTTTGGGCCCAGTACTTC
TRBD2	TRBV5-1	TRBJ2-5	many	CASSLGTSGGGTQYF	TGCGCCAGCAGCCTCGGGACTAGCGGGGGCGGGACCCAGTACTTC
-	TRBV14	TRBJ2-5	many	CASSQGWDGETQYF	TGTGCCAGCAGCCAAGGGTGGGATGGTGAGACCCAGTACTTC
TRBD2	TRBV6-6	TRBJ2-1	many	CASTILGGGPNEQFF	TGTGCCAGCACGATCTTGGGCGGGGGGCCCAATGAGCAGTTCTTC
-	TRBV20-1	TRBJ1-2	many	CSAIEGGLGYTF	TGCAGTGCAATAGAGGGGGGGCTGGGCTACACCTTC
TRBD1	TRBV7-8	TRBJ1-1	many	CASSYKPGQGRTEAFF	TGTGCCAGCAGCTACAAACCGGGACAGGGGAGGACTGAAGCTTTCTTT
-	TRBV12-3/TRBV12-4	TRBJ1-2	many	CASSLTRGYTF	TGTGCCAGCTCCCTTACCCGGGGCTACACCTTC
-	TRBV25-1	TRBJ1-4	many	CASRDRRYEKLFF	TGTGCCAGCAGGGACAGAAGATATGAAAAACTGTTTTTT
-	TRBV28	TRBJ1-1	many	CASLRRGLYTEAFF	TGTGCCAGCTTGCGTCGGGGGCTGTACACTGAAGCTTTCTTT
-	TRBV27	TRBJ1-3	many	CASMRPGSGNTIYF	TGTGCCAGCATGCGTCCCGGCTCTGGAAACACCATATATTTT
-	TRBV15	TRBJ1-2	many	CATSTTGYGYGYTF	TGTGCCACCAGCACAACAGGGTACGGCTATGGCTACACCTTC
-	TRBV6-2/TRBV6-3	TRBJ1-1	many	CASSYSVSRAFF	TGTGCCAGCAGTTACTCGGTTTCCCGAGCTTTCTTT
-	TRBV5-5	TRBJ2-1	many	CASSLRGGQGEQFF	TGTGCCAGCAGCTTAAGGGGGGGCCAGGGTGAGCAGTTCTTC
-	TRBV6-5	TRBJ1-1	-	CASRTPSGTEAFF	TGTGCCAGCAGAACCCCGTCAGGGACTGAAGCTTTCTTT
TRBD1	TRBV7-2	TRBJ2-3	-	CVAVGRGRGADTQYF	TGTGTCGCCGTAGGCAGGGGGCGAGGAGCAGATACGCAGTATTTT
-	TRBV7-8	TRBJ1-6	-	CASTLGDPYSPLHF	TGTGCCAGCACCTTGGGGGATCCCTATTCACCCCTCCACTTT
TRBD1	TRBV20-1	TRBJ2-1	many	CSVGAGGQFF	TGTTCAGTGGGGGCAGGGGGTCAGTTCTTC
-	TRBV12-3/TRBV12-4	TRBJ1-3	many	CASSPGVSGNTIYF	TGTGCCAGCAGCCCCGGGGTCTCTGGAAACACCATATATTTT
TRBD1	TRBV28	TRBJ1-1	many	CASSPDRINTEAFF	TGTGCCAGCAGCCCGGACAGGATTAACACTGAAGCTTTCTTT
TRBD1	TRBV24-1	TRBJ2-5	few	CATSVGDSRETQYF	TGTGCCACCAGTGTTGGGGACAGTAGAGAGACCCAGTACTTC
-	TRBV5-6	TRBJ2-3	many	CASDRGGGDTDTQYF	TGTGCCAGCGATCGGGGTGGTGGGGACACAGATACGCAGTATTTT
-	TRBV10-3	TRBJ2-7	many	CAISEGDGVDEQYF	TGTGCCATCAGTGAGGGGGACGGTGTGGACGAGCAGTACTTC
-	TRBV29-1	TRBJ2-1	many	CSVEDRWSPGGNEQFF	TGCAGCGTTGAAGATAGGTGGTCGCCAGGGGGGAATGAGCAGTTCTTC
-	TRBV10-3	TRBJ1-1	many	CAISVTLADTEAFF	TGTGCCATCAGTGTTACCCTCGCGGACACTGAAGCTTTCTTT
-	TRBV10-2	TRBJ2-3	many	CASKRRHLADTQYF	TGCGCCAGCAAGCGACGCCATTTGGCAGATACGCAGTATTTT
TRBD1	TRBV19	TRBJ2-7	-	CASSLRDRGYEQYF	TGTGCCAGTAGTCTCCGGGACAGGGGCTACGAGCAGTACTTC
TRBD1	TRBV20-1	TRBJ2-7	many	CSADRDSTYEQYF	TGCAGTGCGGACCGGGACAGTACCTACGAGCAGTACTTC
-	TRBV24-1	TRBJ1-5	many	CATSSPGSHQPQHF	TGTGCCACCAGTTCCCCAGGGAGCCACCAGCCCCAGCATTTT
TRBD2	TRBV5-1	TRBJ2-3	many	CASSLLGGDKTDTQYF	TGCGCCAGCAGCTTGCTCGGGGGGGATAAGACAGATACGCAGTATTTT
-	TRBV29-1	TRBJ1-1	many	CSVVWKNTEAFF	TGCAGCGTTGTTTGGAAGAACACTGAAGCTTTCTTT
-	TRBV9	TRBJ2-7	many	CASTNSLGGNKNEQYF	TGTGCCAGCACCAACTCCCTGGGCGGGAATAAGAACGAGCAGTACTTC
-	TRBV14	TRBJ1-1	many	CASSLMTGTEAFF	TGTGCCAGCAGCCTGATGACCGGTACTGAAGCTTTCTTT
-	TRBV6-2/TRBV6-3	TRBJ1-1	many	CASSYPGGTEAFF	TGTGCCAGCAGTTATCCGGGGGGGACTGAAGCTTTCTTT
TRBD2	TRBV20-1	TRBJ2-5	many	CSAGTRAQETQYF	TGCAGTGCCGGGACTAGGGCACAAGAGACCCAGTACTTC
-	TRBV4-3	TRBJ2-1	many	CASSQEPRAFGLFSYNEQFF	TGCGCCAGCAGCCAAGAACCCAGGGCGTTTGGATTATTCTCCTACAATGAGCAGTTCTTC
-	TRBV5-1	TRBJ1-3	many	CASSFDLSGNTIYF	TGCGCCAGCAGCTTCGATTTATCTGGAAACACCATATATTTT
TRBD1	TRBV5-1	TRBJ1-2	-	CASSSQGADGYTF	TGCGCCAGCAGCTCGCAGGGGGCGGATGGCTACACCTTC
-	TRBV5-5	TRBJ2-1	many	CASSLELAPYNEQFF	TGTGCCAGCAGCTTGGAATTAGCGCCCTACAATGAGCAGTTCTTC
TRBD1	TRBV20-1	TRBJ2-7	many	CSAAGRARGPSYEQYF	TGCAGTGCGGCAGGTAGGGCGAGGGGGCCCTCCTACGAGCAGTACTTC
TRBD1	TRBV12-3/TRBV12-4	TRBJ1-1	many	CASRPGQGLWPNTEAFF	TGTGCCAGCAGACCCGGACAGGGGCTGTGGCCGAACACTGAAGCTTTCTTT